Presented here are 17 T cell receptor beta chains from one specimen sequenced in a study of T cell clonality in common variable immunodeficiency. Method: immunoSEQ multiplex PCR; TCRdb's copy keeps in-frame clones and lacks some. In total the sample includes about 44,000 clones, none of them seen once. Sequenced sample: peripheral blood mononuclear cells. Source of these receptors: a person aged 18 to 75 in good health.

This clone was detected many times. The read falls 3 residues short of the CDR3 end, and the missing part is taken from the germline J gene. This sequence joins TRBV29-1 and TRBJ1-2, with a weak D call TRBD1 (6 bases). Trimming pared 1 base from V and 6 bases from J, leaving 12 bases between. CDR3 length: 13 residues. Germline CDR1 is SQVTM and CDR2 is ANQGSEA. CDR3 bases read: TGCAGCGTTGAAGGGGGGCCCAGTGATGGC. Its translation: CSVEGGPSDG. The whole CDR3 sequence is CSVEGGPSDGYTF. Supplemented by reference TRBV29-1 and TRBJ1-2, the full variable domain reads SAVISQKPSRDICQRGTSLTIQCQVDSQVTMMFWYRQQPGQSLTLIATANQGSEATYESGFVIDKFPISRPNLTFSTLTVSNMSPEDSSIYLCSVEGGPSDGYTFGSGTRLTVV.

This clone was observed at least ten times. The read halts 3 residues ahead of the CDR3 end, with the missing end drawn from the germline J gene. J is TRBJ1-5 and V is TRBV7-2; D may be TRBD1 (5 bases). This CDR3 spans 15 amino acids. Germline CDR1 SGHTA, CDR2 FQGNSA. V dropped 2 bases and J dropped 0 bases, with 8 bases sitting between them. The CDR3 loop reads CASSLTGNSNQPQHF. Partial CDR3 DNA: TGTGCCAGCAGCTTAACAGGAAATAGCAATCAGCCC.

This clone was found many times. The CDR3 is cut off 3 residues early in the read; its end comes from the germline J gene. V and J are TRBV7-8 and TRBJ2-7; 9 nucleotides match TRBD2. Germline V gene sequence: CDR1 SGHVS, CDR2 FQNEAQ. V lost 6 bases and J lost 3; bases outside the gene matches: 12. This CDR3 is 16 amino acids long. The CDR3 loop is CASSPTPLLAGYEQYF. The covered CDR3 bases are TGTGCCAGCAGTCCTACTCCCCTACTAGCGGGCTACGAG.

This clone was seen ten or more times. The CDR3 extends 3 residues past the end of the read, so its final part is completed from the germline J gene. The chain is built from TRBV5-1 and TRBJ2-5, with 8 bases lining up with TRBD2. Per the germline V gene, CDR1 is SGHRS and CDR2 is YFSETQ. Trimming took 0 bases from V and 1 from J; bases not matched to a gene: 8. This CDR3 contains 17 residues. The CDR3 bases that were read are TGCGCCAGCAGCTTGGAGGTCTGGCGGGGGGTCCAAGAGACC. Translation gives CASSLEVWRGVQET. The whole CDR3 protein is CASSLEVWRGVQETQYF.

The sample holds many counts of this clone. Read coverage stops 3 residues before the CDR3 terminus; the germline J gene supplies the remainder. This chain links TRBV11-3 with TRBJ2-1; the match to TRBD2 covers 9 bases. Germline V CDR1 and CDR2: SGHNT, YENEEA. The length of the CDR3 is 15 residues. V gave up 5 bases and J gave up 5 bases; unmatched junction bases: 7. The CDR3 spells CASSPGLARNNEQFF. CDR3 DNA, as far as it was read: TGTGCCAGCAGCCCAGGACTAGCGCGCAACAATGAG.

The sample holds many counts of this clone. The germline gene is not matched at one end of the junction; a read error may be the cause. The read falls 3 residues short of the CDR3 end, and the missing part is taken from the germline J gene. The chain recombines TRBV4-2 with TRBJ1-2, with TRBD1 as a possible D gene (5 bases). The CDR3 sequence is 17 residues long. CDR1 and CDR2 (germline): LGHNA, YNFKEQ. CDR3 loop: CASSQGVQGGLYYGYTF. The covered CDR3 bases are TGCGCCAGCAGCCAAGGAGTCCAGGGCGGATTATATTATGGC.

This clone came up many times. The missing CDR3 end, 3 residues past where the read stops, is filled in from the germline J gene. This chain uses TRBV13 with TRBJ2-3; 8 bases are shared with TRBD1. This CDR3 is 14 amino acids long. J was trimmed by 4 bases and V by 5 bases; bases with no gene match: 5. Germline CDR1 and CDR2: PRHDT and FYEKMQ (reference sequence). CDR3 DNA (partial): TGTGCCAGCAGCCCAGGACAGGGTCCAGATACG. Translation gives CASSPGQGPDT. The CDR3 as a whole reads CASSPGQGPDTQYF. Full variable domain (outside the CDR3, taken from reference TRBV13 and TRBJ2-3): AAGVIQSPRHLIKEKRETATLKCYPIPRHDTVYWYQQGPGQDPQFLISFYEKMQSDKGSIPDRFSAQQFSDYHSELNMSSLELGDSALYFCASSPGQGPDTQYFGPGTRLTVL.

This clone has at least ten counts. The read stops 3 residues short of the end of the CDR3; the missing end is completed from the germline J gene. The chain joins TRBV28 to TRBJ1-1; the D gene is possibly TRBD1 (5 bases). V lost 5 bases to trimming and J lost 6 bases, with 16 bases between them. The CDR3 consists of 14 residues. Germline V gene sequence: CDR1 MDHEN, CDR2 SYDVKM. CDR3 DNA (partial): TGTGCCAGCAGTCTCGGGCACCGGGGGGCTGAA. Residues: CASSLGHRGAE. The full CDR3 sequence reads CASSLGHRGAEAFF.

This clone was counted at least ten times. The CDR3 sequence is CASTPRATQAQYF. Partial CDR3 DNA: TGTGCCAGCACCCCAAGGGCTACTCAGGCG. The chain uses TRBV12-3 or TRBV12-4 and TRBJ2-3, with D hard to call. The CDR3 goes on 3 residues after the read ends, and that part is filled in from the germline J gene. This CDR3 spans 13 amino acids.

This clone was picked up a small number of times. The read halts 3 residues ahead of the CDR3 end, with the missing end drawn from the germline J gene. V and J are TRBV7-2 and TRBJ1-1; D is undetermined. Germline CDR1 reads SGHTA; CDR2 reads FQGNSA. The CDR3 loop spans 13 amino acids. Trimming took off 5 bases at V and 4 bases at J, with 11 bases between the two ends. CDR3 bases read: TGTGCCAGCAGCCTACGGAAGGGCACTGAA. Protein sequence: CASSLRKGTE. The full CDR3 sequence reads CASSLRKGTEAFF.

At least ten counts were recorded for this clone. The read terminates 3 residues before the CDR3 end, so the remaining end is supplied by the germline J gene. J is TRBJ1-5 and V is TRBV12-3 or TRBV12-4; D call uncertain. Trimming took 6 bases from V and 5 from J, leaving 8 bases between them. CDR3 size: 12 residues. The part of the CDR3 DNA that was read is TGTGCCAGCAGATCCCGGGATCAGCCC. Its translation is CASRSRDQP. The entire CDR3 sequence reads CASRSRDQPQHF.

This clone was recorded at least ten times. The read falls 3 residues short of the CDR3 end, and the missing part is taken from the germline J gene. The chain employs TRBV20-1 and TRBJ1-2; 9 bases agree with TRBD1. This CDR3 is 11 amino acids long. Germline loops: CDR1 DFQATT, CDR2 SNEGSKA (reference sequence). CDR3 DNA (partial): TGCAGTGCTGGGACAGGGAGACGC. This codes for CSAGTGRR. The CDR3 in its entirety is CSAGTGRRYTF.

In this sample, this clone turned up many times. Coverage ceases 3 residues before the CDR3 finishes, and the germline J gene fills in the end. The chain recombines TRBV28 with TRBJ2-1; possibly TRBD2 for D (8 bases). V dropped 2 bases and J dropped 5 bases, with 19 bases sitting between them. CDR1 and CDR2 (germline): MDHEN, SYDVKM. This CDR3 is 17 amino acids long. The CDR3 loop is CASSLEGAGLDDNEQFF. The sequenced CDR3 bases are TGTGCCAGCAGTTTAGAGGGGGCGGGACTAGACGACAATGAG.

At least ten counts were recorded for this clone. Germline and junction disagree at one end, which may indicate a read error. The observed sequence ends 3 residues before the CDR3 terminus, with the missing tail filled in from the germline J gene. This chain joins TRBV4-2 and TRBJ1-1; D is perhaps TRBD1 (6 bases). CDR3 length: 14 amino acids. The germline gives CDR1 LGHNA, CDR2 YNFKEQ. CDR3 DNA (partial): TGCGCCAGCAGCCAAGGGGTCAGGGGCGCGTCT. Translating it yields CASSQGVRGAS. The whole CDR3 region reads CASSQGVRGASAFF.

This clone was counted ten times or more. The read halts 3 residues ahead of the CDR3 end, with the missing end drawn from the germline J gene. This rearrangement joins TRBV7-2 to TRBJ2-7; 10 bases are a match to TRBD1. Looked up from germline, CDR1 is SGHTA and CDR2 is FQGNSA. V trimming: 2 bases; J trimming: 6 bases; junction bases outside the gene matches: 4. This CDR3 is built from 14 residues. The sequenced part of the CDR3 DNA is TGTGCCAGCAGCTTAAGGGACAGGGGAGGCGAG. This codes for CASSLRDRGGE. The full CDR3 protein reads CASSLRDRGGEQYF.

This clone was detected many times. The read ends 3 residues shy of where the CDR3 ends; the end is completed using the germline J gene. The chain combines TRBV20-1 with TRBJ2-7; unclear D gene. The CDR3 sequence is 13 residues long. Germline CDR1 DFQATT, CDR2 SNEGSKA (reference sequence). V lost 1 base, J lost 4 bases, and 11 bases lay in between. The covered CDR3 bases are TGCAGTGCTAGAGCGCAAAACTCATACGAG. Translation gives CSARAQNSYE. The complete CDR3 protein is CSARAQNSYEQYF.

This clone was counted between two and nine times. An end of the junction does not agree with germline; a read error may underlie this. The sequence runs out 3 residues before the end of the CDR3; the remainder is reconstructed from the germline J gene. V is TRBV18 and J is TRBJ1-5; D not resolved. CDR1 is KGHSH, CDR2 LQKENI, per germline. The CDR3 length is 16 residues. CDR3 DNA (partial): TGTGCCAGCTCACCCATAAGCGGACCTAGCGATCAGCCC. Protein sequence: CASSPISGPSDQP. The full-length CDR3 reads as CASSPISGPSDQPQHF.